The 23 T cell receptor beta chains presented below share a single source sample, sequenced in a study of blood T cells in healthy people across ages. With a J-beta primer mix and a sample-barcoded 5' primer, a second PCR ran roughly 6 to 12 cycles. TCRdb analysed the 5' RACE reads with MiXCR anew, one entry per CDR3 protein. Seen here are 600,000 or so distinct CDR3 sequences, roughly 43% observed once, and the top ten hold around 25%. The sample was blood. The receptors derive from a man at least 80 years old in good health.

The rearrangement links TRBV2 to TRBJ2-5; a weak D match, TRBD1 (6 bases). The CDR3 spans 13 residues. The V gene lost 5 bases and the J gene lost 5 bases, with 12 bases spanning the gap. Germline CDR1 and CDR2: SNHLY and FYNNEI. This chain's CDR3 is CASSQQGGETQYF. The CDR3 DNA reads TGTGCCAGCAGTCAACAGGGCGGCGAGACCCAGTACTTC. The full variable domain, with the rest looked up from reference TRBV2 and TRBJ2-5, is EPEVTQTPSHQVTQMGQEVILRCVPISNHLYFYWYRQILGQKVEFLVSFYNNEISEKSEIFDDQFSVERPDGSNFTLKIRSTKLEDSAMYFCASSQQGGETQYFGPGTRLLVL.

This clonotype was seen just once. The chain combines TRBV20-1 with TRBJ2-7; possibly TRBD2 for D (5 bases). The CDR3 contains 15 residues. The V and J ends lost 0 bases and 0 bases respectively, with 12 bases between them. Germline V gene data show CDR1 as DFQATT and CDR2 as SNEGSKA (reference sequence). The CDR3 loop is CSARDYKSGSYEQYF. The DNA for the CDR3 is TGCAGTGCTAGAGATTATAAGAGCGGCTCCTACGAGCAGTACTTC.

This sequence joins TRBV29-1 and TRBJ2-4, with TRBD1 as a possible D gene (5 bases). The J call may be incorrect, as the DNA end agrees better with TRBJ2-7. The CDR3 is made up of 12 amino acids. CDR1 and CDR2 (germline): SQVTM, ANQGSEA. In DNA, the CDR3 is TGCAGCGTTGTCACAGGTGGAGACGAGCAGTACTTC. Translated, it gives CSVVTGGDEQYF.

Note on this clonotype: This may come from a read error, since a much larger clone is one base off. J is TRBJ2-7 and V is TRBV7-9, with a tentative D call TRBD1 (6 bases). The end of the DNA is better explained by TRBJ2-5, so the J call may be wrong. The CDR3 has 14 residues. Germline values: CDR1 SEHNR, CDR2 FQNEAQ (reference sequence). CDR3 residues: CASSPGDRVETQYF. The CDR3 DNA follows: TGTGCCAGCAGCCCAGGGGATCGGGTTGAGACCCAGTACTTC.

Ten or more counts support this clonotype. The gene calls are TRBV6-5 and TRBJ2-3; 9 bases agree with TRBD2. The CDR3 is 16 residues long. V gave up 6 bases and J gave up 7 bases; unmatched junction bases: 14. CDR1 MNHEY and CDR2 SVGAGI come from the germline V gene. The CDR3 spells CASSRFSAGGPYTQYF. In DNA form, the CDR3 reads TGTGCCAGCAGCCGCTTTTCGGCGGGAGGGCCGTATACGCAGTATTTT.

The rearrangement links TRBV9 to TRBJ2-1; D not resolved. The CDR3 totals 14 residues. Trimming removed 2 bases at V and 9 bases at J, with 15 bases between. Germline assignment: CDR1 SGDLS and CDR2 YYNGEE. CDR3 DNA sequence: TGTGCCAGCAGCGTTGAAGGCTTAGTCGGTGAGCAGTTCTTC. As protein: CASSVEGLVGEQFF.

The chain is built from TRBV6-6 and TRBJ1-1; D not resolved. Germline lookup yields CDR1 MNHNY and CDR2 SVGAGI (reference sequence). Trimming took 6 bases from V and 3 from J, leaving 14 bases between them. This CDR3 has 14 residues. CDR3 loop: CASSPRTVDTEAFF. The CDR3 DNA reads TGTGCCAGCAGCCCCCGGACGGTTGACACTGAAGCTTTCTTT.

This clonotype was recorded a few times. The chain has TRBV2 and TRBJ1-5; maybe TRBD1 (6 bases). This CDR3 has 13 residues. Trimming shortened V by 3 bases and J by 5 bases, and 8 bases separated the two germline ends. Germline V gene data show CDR1 as SNHLY and CDR2 as FYNNEI. The DNA for the CDR3 is TGTGCCAGCAGTGACAGGGGTCATCAGCCCCAGCATTTT. Translated: CASSDRGHQPQHF.

The chain carries TRBV20-1 and TRBJ1-5; no definite D call. The CDR3 covers 14 residues. Trimming cost V 1 base and J 0 bases, with 7 bases left between them. In germline, CDR1 is DFQATT, CDR2 SNEGSKA (reference sequence). The chain's CDR3 is CSARVGHSNQPQHF. The CDR3 DNA sequence: TGCAGTGCTAGAGTAGGGCATAGCAATCAGCCCCAGCATTTT.

V usage is TRBV7-9 and J usage is TRBJ2-1, with D unclear. Per germline, CDR1 SEHNR and CDR2 FQNEAQ (reference sequence). The CDR3 loop spans 13 amino acids. Deletions cut 4 bases from V and 10 bases from J, with 14 bases between. CDR3 DNA sequence: TGTGCCAGCAGCTCAGTACGGTACAGCGAGCAGTTCTTC. It encodes CASSSVRYSEQFF.

At least ten counts were recorded for this clonotype. The chain carries TRBV27 and TRBJ1-2; D ambiguous. V gave up 3 bases and J gave up 2 bases, with 7 bases separating them. The CDR3 sequence is 13 residues long. CDR1 MNHEY and CDR2 SMNVEV come from the germline V gene (reference sequence). In nucleotides, the CDR3 is TGTGCCAGCAGTTTCGAAGGGAACTATGGCTACACCTTC. Its protein is CASSFEGNYGYTF.

This clonotype showed up just once. The chain combines TRBV6-1 with TRBJ1-6; D might be TRBD1 (5 bases). CDR1 is MNHNS, CDR2 SASEGT, per germline. The germline V and J ends were trimmed by 5 bases and 3 bases, with 14 bases remaining between them. The CDR3 is made up of 16 amino acids. CDR3 DNA: TGTGCCAGCAGTTCCCCAGACAGCGGCTATAATTCACCCCTCCACTTT. This gives the protein CASSSPDSGYNSPLHF.

This clonotype occurred a few times. This chain's CDR3 is CASSLALAIEQFF. The CDR3 DNA follows: TGTGCCAGCAGCTTAGCACTAGCGATTGAGCAGTTCTTC. The gene calls are TRBV7-2 and TRBJ2-1; 7 bases align to TRBD2. Germline trimming cut 0 bases from V and 9 bases from J; bases unmatched to any gene: 2. The CDR3 extends over 13 amino acids. Germline V gene lookup returns CDR1 SGHTA and CDR2 FQGNSA.

The gene calls are TRBV5-1 and TRBJ2-4; TRBD2 is a possible D gene (6 bases). The length of the CDR3 is 18 residues. V was clipped by 0 bases and J by 7 bases, with 23 bases between them. Germline V CDR1 and CDR2: SGHRS, YFSETQ. In DNA, the CDR3 is TGCGCCAGCAGCTTGGTAGGCAATACGGGGGTTCTAAGGAACATTCAGTACTTC. Residues: CASSLVGNTGVLRNIQYF.

Worth noting for this clonotype: The junction and the germline gene differ at one end; a read error may be behind it. The rearrangement uses TRBV28 and TRBJ2-1; the match to TRBD2 covers 11 bases. Germline V gene data show CDR1 as MDHEN and CDR2 as SYDVKM. CDR3 size: 16 residues. The CDR3 coding sequence is TGTGCCAGCAGTCCCCCCGGGACTAGCGGATACAGTGAGCAGTTCTTC. It is translated as CASSPPGTSGYSEQFF.

V usage is TRBV7-2 and J usage is TRBJ2-3, with 10 nucleotides matching TRBD2. Losses at the gene ends were 5 bases for V and 4 bases for J; bases not matched to a gene: 6. Germline V gives CDR1 SGHTA, CDR2 FQGNSA. The CDR3 has 15 residues. In DNA form, the CDR3 reads TGTGCCAGCAGCCATCTAGCGGGAGAACCAGATACGCAGTATTTT. Amino acid sequence: CASSHLAGEPDTQYF.

The CDR3 loop is CSAWDRGSTDTQYF. In DNA form, the CDR3 reads TGCAGTGCTTGGGACAGGGGATCAACAGATACGCAGTATTTT. The J gene is TRBJ2-3, the V gene TRBV20-1; TRBD1 agrees at 10 bases. This CDR3 region has 14 residues. The V gene's germline CDR1 is DFQATT and CDR2 SNEGSKA (reference sequence). J lost 3 bases, V lost 5 bases, and 5 bases had no gene match.

The chain carries TRBV20-1 and TRBJ2-7, with TRBD1 matching 9 bases. The germline V gene encodes CDR1 DFQATT and CDR2 SNEGSKA (reference sequence). V shed 3 bases and J 2 bases; nucleotides not matched to a gene: 5. The CDR3 runs to 14 residues. The CDR3: CSASRTGAAYEQYF. CDR3 DNA sequence: TGCAGTGCTAGTCGGACAGGGGCGGCCTACGAGCAGTACTTC.

This chain connects TRBV5-1 to TRBJ2-3, with unresolved D. This CDR3 has 18 residues. The ends were cut back, 0 bases at V and 0 bases at J, with 17 bases in the middle. The germline CDR1 and CDR2 sequences are SGHRS and YFSETQ. CDR3 protein: CASSLELSGRTSTDTQYF. CDR3 DNA: TGCGCCAGCAGCTTGGAGCTATCGGGCCGAACAAGCACAGATACGCAGTATTTT.

This clonotype was seen a handful of times. V gene TRBV6-5 combines with J gene TRBJ2-1; 12 bases are a match to TRBD2. The length of the CDR3 is 16 residues. Germline CDR1 MNHEY, CDR2 SVGAGI. Trimming cost V 6 bases and J 10 bases; bases outside gene matches: 13. The CDR3 region has the DNA TGTGCCAGCAGACCCTTTGGGAGACTAGCGGGAGAGGAGCAGTTCTTC. Protein: CASRPFGRLAGEEQFF.

The chain joins TRBV20-1 to TRBJ2-1; D may match TRBD1 or TRBD2 (5 bases each). Trimming took 0 bases from V and 5 from J, leaving 17 bases between them. The germline gives CDR1 DFQATT, CDR2 SNEGSKA (reference sequence). The CDR3 is 16 amino acids. CDR3 DNA sequence: TGCAGTGCTAGAGATTCGGGACGAGCGAATGACAATGAGCAGTTCTTC. Translation gives CSARDSGRANDNEQFF.

This clonotype has just a few counts. The V call is TRBV7-6, the J call TRBJ2-3, with 8 bases aligning to TRBD1. With V trimmed by 6 bases and J by 3 bases, 14 bases remained unmatched. The CDR3 has 17 amino acids. CDR1 is SGHVS, CDR2 FNYEAQ, per germline. CDR3: CASSLGWARGHTDTQYF. The CDR3 region has the DNA TGTGCCAGCAGTCTAGGGTGGGCCAGGGGGCATACAGATACGCAGTATTTT.

This clonotype was seen more than once but under ten times. The rearrangement uses TRBV20-1 and TRBJ2-7; D is ambiguous. The CDR3 has 14 amino acids. Germline V gene data show CDR1 as DFQATT and CDR2 as SNEGSKA (reference sequence). Trimming shortened V by 3 bases and J by 0 bases, and 12 bases separated the two germline ends. The CDR3 DNA is TGCAGTGCTAGTGGCGTTAGCAGCTCCTACGAGCAGTACTTC. Protein product: CSASGVSSSYEQYF.